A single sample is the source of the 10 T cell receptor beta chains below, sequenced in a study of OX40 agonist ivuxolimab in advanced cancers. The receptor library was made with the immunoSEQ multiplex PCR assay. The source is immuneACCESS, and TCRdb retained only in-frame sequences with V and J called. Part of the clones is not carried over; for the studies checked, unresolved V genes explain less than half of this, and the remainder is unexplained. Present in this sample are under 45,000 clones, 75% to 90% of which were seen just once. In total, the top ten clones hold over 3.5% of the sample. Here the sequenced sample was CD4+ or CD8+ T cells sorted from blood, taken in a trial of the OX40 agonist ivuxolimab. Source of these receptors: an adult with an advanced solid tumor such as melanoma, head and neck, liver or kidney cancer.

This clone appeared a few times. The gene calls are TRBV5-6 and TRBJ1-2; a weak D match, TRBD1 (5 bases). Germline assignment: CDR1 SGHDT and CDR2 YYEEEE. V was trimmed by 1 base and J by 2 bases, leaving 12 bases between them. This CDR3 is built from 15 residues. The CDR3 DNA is TGTGCCAGCAGCTTGTTCGGGGGAACGAACTATGGCTACACCTTC. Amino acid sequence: CASSLFGGTNYGYTF.

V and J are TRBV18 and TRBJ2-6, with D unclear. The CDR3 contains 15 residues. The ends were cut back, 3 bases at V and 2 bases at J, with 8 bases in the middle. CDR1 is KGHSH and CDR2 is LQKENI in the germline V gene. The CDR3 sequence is CASSPTTTGANVLTF. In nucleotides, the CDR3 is TGTGCCAGCTCACCTACTACTACTGGGGCCAACGTCCTGACTTTC.

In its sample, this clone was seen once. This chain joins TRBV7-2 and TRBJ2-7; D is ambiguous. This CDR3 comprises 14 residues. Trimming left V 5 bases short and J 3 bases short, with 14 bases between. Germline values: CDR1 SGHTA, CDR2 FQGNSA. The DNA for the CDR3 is TGTGCCAGCAGCCCACAGCGTCAAGGCTACGAGCAGTACTTC. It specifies CASSPQRQGYEQYF.

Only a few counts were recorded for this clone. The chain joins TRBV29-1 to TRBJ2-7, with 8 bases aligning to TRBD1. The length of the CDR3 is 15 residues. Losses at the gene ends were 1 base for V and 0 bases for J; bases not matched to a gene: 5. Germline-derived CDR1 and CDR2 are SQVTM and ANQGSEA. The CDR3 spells CSVEGGTGGSYEQYF. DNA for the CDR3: TGCAGCGTTGAAGGGGGGACAGGAGGCTCCTACGAGCAGTACTTC.

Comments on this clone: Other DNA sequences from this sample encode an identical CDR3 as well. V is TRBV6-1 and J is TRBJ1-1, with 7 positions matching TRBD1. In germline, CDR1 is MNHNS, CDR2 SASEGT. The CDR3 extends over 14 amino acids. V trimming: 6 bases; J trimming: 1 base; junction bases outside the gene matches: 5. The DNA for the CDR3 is TGTGCCAGCAGAGGGGGACAGACGAACACTGAAGCTTTCTTT. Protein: CASRGGQTNTEAFF.

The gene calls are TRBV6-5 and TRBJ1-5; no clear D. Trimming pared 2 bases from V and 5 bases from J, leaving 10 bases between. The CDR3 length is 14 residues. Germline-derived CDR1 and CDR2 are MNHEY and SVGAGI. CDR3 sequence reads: CASSYRRNDQPQHF. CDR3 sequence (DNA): TGTGCCAGCAGTTACCGACGGAACGATCAGCCCCAGCATTTT.

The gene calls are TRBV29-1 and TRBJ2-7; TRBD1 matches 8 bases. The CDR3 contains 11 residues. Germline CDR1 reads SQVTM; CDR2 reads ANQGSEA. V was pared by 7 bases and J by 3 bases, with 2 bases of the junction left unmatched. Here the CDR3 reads CSAGQGYEQYF. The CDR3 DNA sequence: TGCAGCGCCGGACAGGGCTACGAGCAGTACTTC.

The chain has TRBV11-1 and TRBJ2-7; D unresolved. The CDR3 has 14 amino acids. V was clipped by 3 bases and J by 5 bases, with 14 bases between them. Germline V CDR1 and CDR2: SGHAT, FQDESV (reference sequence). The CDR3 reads CASSFTAWSDEQYF. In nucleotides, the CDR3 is TGTGCCAGCAGCTTTACTGCCTGGTCGGACGAGCAGTACTTC.

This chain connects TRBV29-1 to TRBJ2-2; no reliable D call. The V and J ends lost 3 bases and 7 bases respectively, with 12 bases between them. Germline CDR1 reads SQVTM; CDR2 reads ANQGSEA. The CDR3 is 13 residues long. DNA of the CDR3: TGCAGCGTTGAGGCCCTCGAAGACGGGGAGCTGTTTTTT. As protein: CSVEALEDGELFF.

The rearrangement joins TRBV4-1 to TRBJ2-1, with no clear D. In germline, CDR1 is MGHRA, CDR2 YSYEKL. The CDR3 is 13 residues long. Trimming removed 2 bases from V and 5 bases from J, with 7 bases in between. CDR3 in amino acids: CASSQTGNNEQFF. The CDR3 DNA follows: TGCGCCAGCAGCCAAACCGGAAACAATGAGCAGTTCTTC.